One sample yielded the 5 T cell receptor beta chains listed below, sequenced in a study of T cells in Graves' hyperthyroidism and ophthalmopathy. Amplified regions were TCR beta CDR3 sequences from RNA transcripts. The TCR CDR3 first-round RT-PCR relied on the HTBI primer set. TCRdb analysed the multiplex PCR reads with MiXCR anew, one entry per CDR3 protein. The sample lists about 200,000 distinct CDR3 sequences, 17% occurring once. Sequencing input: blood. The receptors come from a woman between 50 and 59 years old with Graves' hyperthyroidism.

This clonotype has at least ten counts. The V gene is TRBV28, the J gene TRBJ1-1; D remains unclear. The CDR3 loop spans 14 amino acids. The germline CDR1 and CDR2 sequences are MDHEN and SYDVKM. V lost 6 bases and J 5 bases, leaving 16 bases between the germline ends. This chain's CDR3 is CASRPPTVGTEAFF. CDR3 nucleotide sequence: TGTGCCAGCAGACCACCTACAGTAGGGACTGAAGCTTTCTTT.

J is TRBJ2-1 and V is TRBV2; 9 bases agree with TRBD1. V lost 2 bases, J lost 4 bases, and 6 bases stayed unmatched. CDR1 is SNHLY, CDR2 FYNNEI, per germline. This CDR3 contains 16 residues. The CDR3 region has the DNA TGTGCCAGCAGTGAATCCCGACAGGGGGGTTACAATGAGCAGTTCTTC. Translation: CASSESRQGGYNEQFF.

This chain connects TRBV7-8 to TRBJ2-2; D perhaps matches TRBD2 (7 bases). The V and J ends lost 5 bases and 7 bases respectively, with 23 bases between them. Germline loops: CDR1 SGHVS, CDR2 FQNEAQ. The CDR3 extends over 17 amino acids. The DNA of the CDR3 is TGTGCCAGCAGCCCCTTTGGGGGCGGGAGCGGTGACGGGGAGCTGTTTTTT. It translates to CASSPFGGGSGDGELFF.

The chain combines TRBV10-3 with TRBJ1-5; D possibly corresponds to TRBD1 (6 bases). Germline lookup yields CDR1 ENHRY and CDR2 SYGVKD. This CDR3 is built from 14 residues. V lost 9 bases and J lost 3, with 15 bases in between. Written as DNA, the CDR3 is TGTGCCATTCAGGAGGGGGGGGCCAATCAGCCCCAGCATTTT. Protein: CAIQEGGANQPQHF.

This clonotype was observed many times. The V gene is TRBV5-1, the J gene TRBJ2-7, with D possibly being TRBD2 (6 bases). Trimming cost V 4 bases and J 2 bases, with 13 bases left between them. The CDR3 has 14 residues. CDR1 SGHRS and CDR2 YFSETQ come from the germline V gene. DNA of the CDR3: TGCGCCAGCAGCCTAAGCGGGTTTACCTACGAGCAGTACTTC. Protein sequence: CASSLSGFTYEQYF.